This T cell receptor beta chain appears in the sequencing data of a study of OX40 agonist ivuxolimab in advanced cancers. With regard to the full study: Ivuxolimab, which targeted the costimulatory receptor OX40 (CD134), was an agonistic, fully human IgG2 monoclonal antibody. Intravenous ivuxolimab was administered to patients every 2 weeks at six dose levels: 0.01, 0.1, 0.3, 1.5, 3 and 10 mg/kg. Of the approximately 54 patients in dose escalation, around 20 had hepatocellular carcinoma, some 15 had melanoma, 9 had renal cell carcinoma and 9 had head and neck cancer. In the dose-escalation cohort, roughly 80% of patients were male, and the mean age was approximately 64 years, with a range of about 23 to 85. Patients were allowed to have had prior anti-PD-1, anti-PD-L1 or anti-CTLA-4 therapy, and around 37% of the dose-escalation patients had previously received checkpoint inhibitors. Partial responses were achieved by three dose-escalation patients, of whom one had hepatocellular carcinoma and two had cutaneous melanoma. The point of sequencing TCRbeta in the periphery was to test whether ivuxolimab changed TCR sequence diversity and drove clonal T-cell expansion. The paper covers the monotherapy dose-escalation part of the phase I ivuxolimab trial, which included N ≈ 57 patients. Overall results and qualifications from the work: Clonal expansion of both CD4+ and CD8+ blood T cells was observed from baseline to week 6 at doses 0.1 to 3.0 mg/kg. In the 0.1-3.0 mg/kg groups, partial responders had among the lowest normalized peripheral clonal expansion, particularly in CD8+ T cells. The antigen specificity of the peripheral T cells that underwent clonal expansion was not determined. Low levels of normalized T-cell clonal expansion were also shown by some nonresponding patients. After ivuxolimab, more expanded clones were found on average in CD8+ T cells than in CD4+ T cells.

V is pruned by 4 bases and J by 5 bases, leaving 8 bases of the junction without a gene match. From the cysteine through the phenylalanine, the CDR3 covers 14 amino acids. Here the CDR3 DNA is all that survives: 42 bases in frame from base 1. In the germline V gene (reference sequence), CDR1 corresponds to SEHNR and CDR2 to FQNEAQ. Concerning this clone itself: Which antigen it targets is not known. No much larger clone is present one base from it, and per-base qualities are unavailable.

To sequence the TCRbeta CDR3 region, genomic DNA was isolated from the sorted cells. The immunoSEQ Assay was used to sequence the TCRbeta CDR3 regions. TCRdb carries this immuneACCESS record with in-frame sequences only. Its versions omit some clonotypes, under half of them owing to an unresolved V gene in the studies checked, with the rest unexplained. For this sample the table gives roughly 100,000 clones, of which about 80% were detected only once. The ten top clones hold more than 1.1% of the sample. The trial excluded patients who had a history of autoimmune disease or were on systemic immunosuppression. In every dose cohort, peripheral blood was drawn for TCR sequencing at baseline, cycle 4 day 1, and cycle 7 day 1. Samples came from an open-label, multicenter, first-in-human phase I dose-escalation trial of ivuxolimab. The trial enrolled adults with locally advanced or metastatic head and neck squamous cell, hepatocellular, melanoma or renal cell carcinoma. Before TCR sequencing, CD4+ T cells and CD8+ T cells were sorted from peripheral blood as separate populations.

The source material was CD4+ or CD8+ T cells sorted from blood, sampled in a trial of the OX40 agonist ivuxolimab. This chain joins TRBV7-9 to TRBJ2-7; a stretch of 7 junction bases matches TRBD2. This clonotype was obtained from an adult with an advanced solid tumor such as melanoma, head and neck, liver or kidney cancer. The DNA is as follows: TGTGCCAGCAGCTCCGGGGGGAGGGCCGACGAGCAGTACTTC. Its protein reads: CASSSGGRADEQYF.